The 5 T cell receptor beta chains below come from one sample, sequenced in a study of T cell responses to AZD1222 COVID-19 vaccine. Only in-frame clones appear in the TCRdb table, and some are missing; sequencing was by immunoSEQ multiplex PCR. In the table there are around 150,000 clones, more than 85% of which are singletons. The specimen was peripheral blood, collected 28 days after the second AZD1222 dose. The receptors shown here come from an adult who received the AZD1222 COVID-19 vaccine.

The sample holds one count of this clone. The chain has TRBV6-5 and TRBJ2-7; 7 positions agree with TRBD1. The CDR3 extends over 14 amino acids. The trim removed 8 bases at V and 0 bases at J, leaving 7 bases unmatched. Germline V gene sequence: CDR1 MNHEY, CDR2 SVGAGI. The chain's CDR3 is CASHPGTVSYEQYF. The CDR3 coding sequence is TGTGCCAGCCACCCCGGGACAGTCTCCTACGAGCAGTACTTC.

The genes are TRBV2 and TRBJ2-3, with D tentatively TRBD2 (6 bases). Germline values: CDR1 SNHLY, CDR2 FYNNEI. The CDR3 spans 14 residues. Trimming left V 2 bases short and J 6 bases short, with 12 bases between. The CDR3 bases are TGTGCCAGCAGTGAATGGTTAGGGAGGGATACGCAGTATTTT. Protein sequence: CASSEWLGRDTQYF.

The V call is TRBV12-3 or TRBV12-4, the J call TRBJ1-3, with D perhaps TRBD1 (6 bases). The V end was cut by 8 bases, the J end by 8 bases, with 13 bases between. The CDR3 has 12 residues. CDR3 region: CASLGDTYTIYF. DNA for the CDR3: TGTGCCAGCCTAGGGGACACCTACACCATATATTTT.

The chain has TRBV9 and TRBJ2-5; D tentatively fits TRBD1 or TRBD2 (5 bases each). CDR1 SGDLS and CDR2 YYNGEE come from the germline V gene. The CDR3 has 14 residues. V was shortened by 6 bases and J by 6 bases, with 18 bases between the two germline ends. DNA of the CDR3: TGTGCCAGCACCCCGGACCCCGGGGCCAAGACCCAGTACTTC. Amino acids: CASTPDPGAKTQYF.

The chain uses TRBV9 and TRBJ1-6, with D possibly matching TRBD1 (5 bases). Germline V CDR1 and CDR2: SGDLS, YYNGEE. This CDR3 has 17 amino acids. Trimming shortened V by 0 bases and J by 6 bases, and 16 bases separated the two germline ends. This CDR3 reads CASSVGPKTARNSPLHF. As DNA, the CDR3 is TGTGCCAGCAGCGTAGGCCCGAAGACAGCGCGTAATTCACCCCTCCACTTT.